The 24 T cell receptor beta chains in this list originate from one sample, sequenced in a study of blood T cell repertoires in COVID-19. Some clones are missing from TCRdb's copy, which holds only in-frame ones; the method was immunoSEQ multiplex PCR. The sample includes approximately 430,000 clones, 70% to 90% of them seen just once. The sequenced material came from peripheral blood. These receptor sequences come from a woman in her twenties or thirties with active or convalescent COVID-19.

The rearrangement joins TRBV7-9 to TRBJ1-1; weak D call: TRBD1 (5 bases). The CDR3 consists of 13 residues. Germline V lookup: CDR1 SEHNR, CDR2 FQNEAQ (reference sequence). V lost 7 bases, J lost 4 bases, and 13 bases lay in between. This CDR3 is CASTPPGGTEAFF. CDR3 nucleotides: TGTGCCAGCACCCCGCCGGGGGGCACTGAAGCTTTCTTT.

The chain joins TRBV10-3 to TRBJ1-1; perhaps TRBD1 as D (6 bases). Germline lookup yields CDR1 ENHRY and CDR2 SYGVKD. Trimming left V 7 bases short and J 1 base short, with 13 bases between. The CDR3 has 14 residues. The CDR3 loop reads CAITTTGGNTEAFF. CDR3 DNA: TGTGCCATCACCACGACAGGAGGGAACACTGAAGCTTTCTTT.

The chain joins TRBV11-2 to TRBJ2-4, with 8 bases that match TRBD1. The CDR3 runs 17 residues. The ends lost 2 bases at V and 0 bases at J; junction bases unmatched: 6. Germline V gene lookup returns CDR1 SGHAT and CDR2 FQNNGV. Here the CDR3 DNA reads TGTGCCAGCAGCTTAAGGACAGGGACAATAGCCAAAAACATTCAGTACTTC. Translation gives CASSLRTGTIAKNIQYF.

This sequence joins TRBV6-5 and TRBJ1-4; D might be TRBD1 (5 bases). Germline assignment: CDR1 MNHEY and CDR2 SVGAGI. The CDR3 is 12 amino acids. The germline V and J ends were trimmed by 9 bases and 8 bases, with 13 bases remaining between them. The CDR3 reads CASTGGGEKLFF. The CDR3 nucleotides read TGTGCCAGTACAGGAGGAGGGGAAAAACTGTTTTTT.

The V and J genes are TRBV15 and TRBJ1-1, with D possibly being TRBD1 (5 bases). V was shortened by 1 base and J by 10 bases, with 10 bases between the two germline ends. This CDR3 region has 12 residues. CDR1 is LNHNV, CDR2 YYDKDF, per germline (reference sequence). The CDR3 DNA is TGTGCCACCAGCAGAGGACAGTCCCCAGCTTTCTTT. The encoded protein is CATSRGQSPAFF.

This clone was counted at least ten times. The chain joins TRBV6-5 to TRBJ2-1, with 12 bases that match TRBD2. The CDR3 covers 13 residues. Losses at the gene ends were 9 bases for V and 6 bases for J; bases not matched to a gene: 3. Germline assignment: CDR1 MNHEY and CDR2 SVGAGI. The DNA for the CDR3 is TGTGCCAGTCGACTAGCGGGGGTCAATGAGCAGTTCTTC. Translated, it gives CASRLAGVNEQFF.

This clone was found a few times. The rearrangement joins TRBV18 to TRBJ1-1, with 7 nucleotides matching TRBD1. The V segment lost 6 bases and the J segment 1 base; nucleotides outside the gene matches: 8. The CDR3 consists of 15 residues. Germline CDR1 reads KGHSH; CDR2 reads LQKENI. The CDR3, as DNA: TGTGCCAGCTCCCCCTCACGGACAGGGAACACTGAAGCTTTCTTT. As protein: CASSPSRTGNTEAFF.

The CDR3 nucleotides read TGTGCCAGCAGTGGAGGGGGGGGCCATAATTCACCCCTCCACTTT. Translating it yields CASSGGGGHNSPLHF. This chain uses TRBV6-4 with TRBJ1-6, with D tentatively TRBD1 (6 bases). Germline CDR1 reads MRHNA; CDR2 reads SNTAGT. CDR3 size: 15 residues. V lost 4 bases to trimming and J lost 5 bases, with 12 bases between them.

V and J are TRBV5-1 and TRBJ2-7; D is possibly TRBD1 (5 bases). Trimming removed 0 bases at V and 2 bases at J, with 12 bases between. CDR1 and CDR2 from the germline V gene are SGHRS and YFSETQ. The CDR3 is made up of 15 amino acids. The CDR3 bases are TGCGCCAGCAGCTTGGTGGCAGGGCCAACCTACGAGCAGTACTTC. Amino acids: CASSLVAGPTYEQYF.

This clone was seen a single time. V and J are TRBV4-1 and TRBJ1-1; possibly TRBD1 for D (5 bases). This CDR3 has 15 amino acids. The V gene lost 4 bases and the J gene lost 5 bases, with 17 bases spanning the gap. Germline CDR1 is MGHRA and CDR2 is YSYEKL. DNA for the CDR3: TGCGCCAGCAGCCCCAAGGAGGGGCTTGAGACTGAAGCTTTCTTT. Its translation: CASSPKEGLETEAFF.

The genes are TRBV5-4 and TRBJ1-1; tentatively, D is TRBD1 (5 bases). This CDR3 comprises 15 residues. Germline V gene lookup returns CDR1 SGHNT and CDR2 YYREEE (reference sequence). V was trimmed by 0 bases and J by 4 bases, leaving 13 bases between them. The CDR3, as DNA: TGTGCCAGCAGCTTGGGAATAGGGGTGGCCACTGAAGCTTTCTTT. Encoded protein: CASSLGIGVATEAFF.

CDR3 loop: CASSLVEGYNSPLHF. The CDR3 DNA sequence: TGTGCCAGCAGCTTAGTCGAGGGTTATAATTCACCCCTCCACTTT. The chain uses TRBV7-2 and TRBJ1-6; D is undetermined. The V end was cut by 1 base, the J end by 4 bases, with 8 bases between. This CDR3 is 15 amino acids long. CDR1 and CDR2 (germline): SGHTA, FQGNSA.

The chain joins TRBV7-8 to TRBJ2-1; D not resolved. In germline, CDR1 is SGHVS, CDR2 FQNEAQ. V gave up 5 bases and J gave up 8 bases, with 10 bases separating them. This CDR3 spans 12 amino acids. The CDR3 region is CASSLVPYEQFF. CDR3 nucleotide sequence: TGTGCCAGCAGCCTAGTTCCTTATGAGCAGTTCTTC.

The chain joins TRBV27 to TRBJ2-2; perhaps TRBD2 as D (5 bases). In germline, CDR1 is MNHEY, CDR2 SMNVEV (reference sequence). CDR3 size: 15 residues. The germline V and J ends were trimmed by 6 bases and 6 bases, with 17 bases remaining between them. The CDR3 here is CASRLVEGLAGELFF. CDR3 DNA sequence: TGTGCCAGCAGGTTGGTCGAGGGCCTAGCCGGGGAGCTGTTTTTT.

This clone was counted between two and nine times. The V gene is TRBV15, the J gene TRBJ2-7, with 7 positions matching TRBD1. The V and J ends lost 6 bases and 1 base, in that order; junction bases with no gene match: 9. This CDR3 is built from 15 residues. Per germline, CDR1 LNHNV and CDR2 YYDKDF (reference sequence). The CDR3: CATSYLQGVSYEQYF. The CDR3 bases are TGTGCCACCAGTTATCTCCAGGGGGTATCCTACGAGCAGTACTTC. Combining the CDR3 with reference TRBV15 and TRBJ2-7 gives the whole variable domain DAMVIQNPRYQVTQFGKPVTLSCSQTLNHNVMYWYQQKSSQAPKLLFHYYDKDFNNEADTPDNFQSRRPNTSFCFLDIRSPGLGDTAMYLCATSYLQGVSYEQYFGPGTRLTVT.

V usage is TRBV6-6 and J usage is TRBJ2-7, with 14 bases aligning to TRBD2. This CDR3 has 19 amino acids. The V gene's germline CDR1 is MNHNY and CDR2 SVGAGI (reference sequence). Trimming took 5 bases from V and 4 from J; bases not matched to a gene: 16. The CDR3 here is CASSPRHVRGLAGVYEQYF. The CDR3, as DNA: TGTGCCAGCAGTCCACGCCATGTACGGGGACTAGCGGGAGTTTACGAGCAGTACTTC.

The table lists this clone with a count of one. The V and J genes are TRBV12-3 or TRBV12-4 and TRBJ2-7, with D perhaps matching TRBD1 (6 bases). This CDR3 is built from 12 residues. V lost 6 bases to trimming and J lost 4 bases, with 10 bases between them. The CDR3 region is CASRTQGYEQYF. CDR3 nucleotides: TGTGCCAGCAGGACCCAGGGGTACGAGCAGTACTTC.

This chain links TRBV5-4 with TRBJ2-4; 9 nucleotides match TRBD1. Germline CDR1 is SGHNT and CDR2 is YYREEE (reference sequence). The CDR3 consists of 16 residues. Trimming cost V 4 bases and J 7 bases; bases outside gene matches: 12. CDR3 coding DNA: TGTGCCAGCAGCGGACCGGGACAGGGAATCGGGAACATTCAGTACTTC. Amino acids: CASSGPGQGIGNIQYF.

The gene calls are TRBV10-3 and TRBJ2-3, with D maybe TRBD2 (6 bases). This CDR3 has 18 amino acids. Trimming shortened V by 0 bases and J by 2 bases, and 18 bases separated the two germline ends. CDR1 and CDR2 (germline): ENHRY, SYGVKD. CDR3 loop: CAISESTRRTSTTDTQYF. CDR3 DNA: TGTGCCATCAGTGAGTCGACTCGTCGAACTAGCACCACAGATACGCAGTATTTT.

This chain uses TRBV30 with TRBJ1-2; TRBD1 matches at 9 bases. The CDR3 totals 15 residues. The germline CDR1 and CDR2 sequences are GTSNPN and SVGIG (reference sequence). With V trimmed by 0 bases and J by 7 bases, 9 bases remained unmatched. The CDR3 loop is CAWSVQLGDRAGYTF. CDR3 coding DNA: TGTGCCTGGAGTGTACAGCTTGGGGACAGGGCTGGCTACACCTTC.

The chain has TRBV20-1 and TRBJ1-2; TRBD1 agrees at 9 bases. CDR1 is DFQATT and CDR2 is SNEGSKA in the germline V gene (reference sequence). This CDR3 spans 16 amino acids. Germline trimming cut 3 bases from V and 8 bases from J; bases unmatched to any gene: 16. CDR3 DNA sequence: TGCAGTGCTAGTATAACAACAGGGGGCCCGTCGGTAGGCTACACCTTC. Amino acids: CSASITTGGPSVGYTF.

The chain links TRBV10-3 to TRBJ2-2, with 7 bases aligning to TRBD2. The CDR3 is 15 amino acids. V shed 4 bases, J shed 1 base, and the junction held 3 bases outside the gene matches. The germline gives CDR1 ENHRY, CDR2 SYGVKD. CDR3 nucleotide sequence: TGTGCCATCAGTGGTTTAGCGGGGAACACCGGGGAGCTGTTTTTT. It yields the protein CAISGLAGNTGELFF.

This sequence joins TRBV18 and TRBJ1-1; 8 nucleotides agree with TRBD1. V lost 3 bases and J lost 2; bases outside the gene matches: 5. The CDR3 sequence is 15 residues long. Germline CDR1 reads KGHSH; CDR2 reads LQKENI. In DNA form, the CDR3 reads TGTGCCAGCTCACCCCAGACAGGGGCAAACACTGAAGCTTTCTTT. This encodes CASSPQTGANTEAFF.

The chain uses TRBV3-1 (or the pseudogene TRBV3-2) and TRBJ1-2, with no clear D. V shed 0 bases and J shed 8 bases, with 13 bases lying between them. Germline V gene lookup returns CDR1 LGHDT and CDR2 YNNKEL (reference sequence). The CDR3 sequence is 14 residues long. The CDR3 loop is CASSQEGTAAGYTF. In DNA form, the CDR3 reads TGTGCCAGCAGCCAAGAGGGCACCGCTGCGGGCTACACCTTC.